The source of this T cell receptor beta chain is a study of T cell responses to AZD1222 COVID-19 vaccine. Study-wide findings and caveats: In the spike-specific TCR repertoire, nearly half reportedly target unmutated variant regions.

Using immunoSEQ multiplex PCR, the repertoire was profiled, and TCRdb retains in-frame clones only, with some absent. The sample holds 90,000 to 150,000 clones, 88% seen once. For this clone: The antigen is unknown.

Germline V CDR1 and CDR2: SEHNR, FQNEAQ (reference sequence). The CDR3 has 17 residues. Deletions cut 1 base from V and 3 bases from J, with 18 bases between. The sequence came from an adult in good health. Specimen: peripheral blood, collected on day 0 of AZD1222 vaccination. This chain joins TRBV7-9 and TRBJ2-5; the D gene is possibly TRBD2 (5 bases). CDR3 bases: TGTGCCAGCAGCTTAGAAGACTCGGGGTTTCCTAAAGAGACCCAGTACTTC. Translated: CASSLEDSGFPKETQYF.